A selection of T cell receptor beta chains follows, all from one sample in a study of blood T cell repertoires in COVID-19. Data came from immunoSEQ multiplex PCR; TCRdb stores just in-frame clones and leaves some out. Of 110,000 to 150,000 clones in the sample, under 90% were seen once. The sample taken for sequencing was peripheral blood. The receptor source for this set is a human donor in a cohort sampled during active COVID-19. Both conserved end residues are part of each CDR3. A D gene is named only where the DNA matches it firmly. Clone size, where shown, is once, few, many, or a class for clones that have expanded.

clone_size: NA; j_call: TRBJ2-2; v_call: TRBV7-2; d_call: NA; cdr3_aa: CASSPMRAANTGELFF; cdr3_nt: TGTGCCAGCAGCCCCATGCGGGCCGCGAACACCGGGGAGCTGTTTTTT
clone_size: NA; j_call: TRBJ2-3; v_call: TRBV21-1; d_call: NA; cdr3_aa: CASGGPFGATDTQYF; cdr3_nt: TGTGCCAGCGGGGGCCCTTTTGGGGCCACAGATACGCAGTATTTT
clone_size: once; j_call: TRBJ1-4; v_call: TRBV28; d_call: TRBD1; cdr3_aa: CASSLDRGSYKLFF; cdr3_nt: TGTGCCAGCAGTTTGGACAGGGGAAGTTACAAACTGTTTTTT
clone_size: NA; j_call: TRBJ1-5; v_call: TRBV2; d_call: NA; cdr3_aa: CASSVTGRNQPQHF; cdr3_nt: TGTGCCAGCAGTGTTACAGGCAGAAATCAGCCCCAGCATTTT
clone_size: NA; j_call: TRBJ1-4; v_call: TRBV18; d_call: NA; cdr3_aa: CASSPVSRGLNEKLFF; cdr3_nt: TGTGCCAGCTCACCCGTGTCGCGGGGGCTTAATGAAAAACTGTTTTTT
clone_size: NA; j_call: TRBJ2-1; v_call: TRBV7-2; d_call: TRBD2; cdr3_aa: CASSLVGWGGSGGEQFF; cdr3_nt: TGTGCCAGCAGCTTAGTAGGTTGGGGAGGGTCGGGGGGTGAGCAGTTCTTC
clone_size: NA; j_call: TRBJ2-3; v_call: TRBV5-5; d_call: NA; cdr3_aa: CASSLDAASTDTQYF; cdr3_nt: TGTGCCAGCAGCCTAGACGCCGCTAGCACAGATACGCAGTATTTT
clone_size: NA; j_call: TRBJ2-1; v_call: TRBV6-2/TRBV6-3; d_call: NA; cdr3_aa: CASSYSAPSPYNEQFF; cdr3_nt: TGTGCCAGCAGTTACTCAGCCCCTTCCCCCTACAATGAGCAGTTCTTC
clone_size: NA; j_call: TRBJ2-1; v_call: TRBV6-2/TRBV6-3; d_call: TRBD2; cdr3_aa: CASSPTPGLAGSFYNEQFF; cdr3_nt: TGTGCCAGCAGCCCTACACCGGGACTAGCGGGAAGCTTCTACAATGAGCAGTTCTTC
clone_size: NA; j_call: TRBJ2-5; v_call: TRBV7-2; d_call: NA; cdr3_aa: CASSNPGAETQYF; cdr3_nt: TGTGCCAGCAGCAACCCAGGGGCCGAGACCCAGTACTTC
clone_size: NA; j_call: TRBJ2-1; v_call: TRBV10-1; d_call: TRBD2; cdr3_aa: CASTPLTSGKDVPSYNEQFF; cdr3_nt: TGCGCCAGCACCCCTCTTACTAGCGGGAAGGATGTGCCGTCCTACAATGAGCAGTTCTTC
clone_size: NA; j_call: TRBJ1-4; v_call: TRBV7-2; d_call: NA; cdr3_aa: CASSLANGASEKLFF; cdr3_nt: TGTGCCAGCAGCTTAGCGAATGGGGCGTCTGAAAAACTGTTTTTT
clone_size: once; j_call: TRBJ2-2; v_call: TRBV3-1/TRBV3-2; d_call: NA; cdr3_aa: CASSQDWGWSHANTGELFF; cdr3_nt: TGTGCCAGCAGCCAAGATTGGGGCTGGAGTCACGCGAACACCGGGGAGCTGTTTTTT
clone_size: NA; j_call: TRBJ2-7; v_call: TRBV6-5; d_call: NA; cdr3_aa: CASSTYEQYF; cdr3_nt: TGTGCCAGCAGCACCTACGAGCAGTACTTC
clone_size: once; j_call: TRBJ1-3; v_call: TRBV24-1; d_call: TRBD1; cdr3_aa: CATSGGDRAFGNTIYF; cdr3_nt: TGTGCCACCAGTGGGGGGGACAGAGCATTTGGAAACACCATATATTTT
clone_size: NA; j_call: TRBJ2-5; v_call: TRBV7-2; d_call: TRBD1; cdr3_aa: CASSLRPQGAGETQYF; cdr3_nt: TGTGCCAGCAGCCTCCGACCCCAGGGGGCCGGGGAGACCCAGTACTTC
clone_size: NA; j_call: TRBJ2-5; v_call: TRBV7-2; d_call: TRBD1; cdr3_aa: CASSLGGQGVTQYF; cdr3_nt: TGTGCCAGCAGCCTTGGTGGACAGGGAGTGACCCAGTACTTC
clone_size: NA; j_call: TRBJ2-7; v_call: TRBV6-2/TRBV6-3; d_call: NA; cdr3_aa: CASSPLSQITYEQYF; cdr3_nt: TGTGCCAGCAGTCCGCTATCACAGATTACCTACGAGCAGTACTTC